This TCR beta chain was recorded in a study of shared clonotypes between healthy human individuals. The CDR3 totals 12 residues. Germline assignment: CDR1 GTSNPN and CDR2 SVGIG (reference sequence). V was pared by 0 bases and J by 7 bases, with 7 bases between. Sequenced by immunoSEQ multiplex PCR; TCRdb stores in-frame clones only, minus some. This repertoire shows over 950,000 clones, 70% to 85% found once; its top ten account for roughly 0.83%. The specimen was memory CD4+ T cells from PBMCs. The sample's subset: CD45RA-negative fraction. The rearrangement links TRBV30 to TRBJ2-1, with no clear D. The source is a man between 18 and 29 years old in good health. Some clones in this sample may be carry-over from other donors' samples. CDR3 nucleotide sequence: TGTGCCTGGAGTGTTTACGGGAATGAGCAGTTCTTC. Translated: CAWSVYGNEQFF. The variable domain in full, completed from reference TRBV30 and TRBJ2-1, reads SQTIHQWPATLVQPVGSPLSLECTVEGTSNPNLYWYRQAAGRGLQLLFYSVGIGQISSEVPQNLSASRPQDRQFILSSKKLLLSDSGFYLCAWSVYGNEQFFGPGTRLTVL.